This T cell receptor (beta chain) emerged from a study of blood T cells in healthy people across ages. A sample-barcoded 5' primer and a J-beta primer mix were used in a second PCR of roughly 7 to 11 cycles. TCRdb redid the calling of the 5' RACE reads with MiXCR, one entry per CDR3 protein. This table holds 1,500,000 or so distinct CDR3 sequences, 42% found once. Total RNA, at least 5 micrograms per sample, was extracted from PBMCs. The V end lost 4 bases, the J end lost 4 bases, and 12 bases lay between the germline ends. Germline-derived CDR1 and CDR2 are SGHRS and YFSETQ. The CDR3 is 14 amino acids.

Sequenced sample: blood. The receptor was isolated from a woman aged 18-29 years in good health. The V call is TRBV5-1, the J call TRBJ2-4; weak D call: TRBD1 (6 bases). The CDR3 sequence: CASSKGQPKNIQYF. CDR3 in DNA: TGCGCCAGCAGCAAAGGACAGCCTAAAAACATTCAGTACTTC.